The present T cell receptor beta chain was sequenced within a study of CD8+CD57+ T cells in acquired aplastic anemia. Overall study: Recorded DNA amounts for sorted CD4+ and CD8+ cells had an average of about 3.5 ug.

The CDR3 spans 15 residues. Per the germline V gene, CDR1 is DFQATT and CDR2 is SNEGSKA (reference sequence). Between the trimmed V and J ends, which lost 6 bases and 2 bases, there was a span of 17 bases. Whole-study results and caveats: In CD8+ cells, Simpson's diversity showed no significant difference between patients and controls. Comparison of patients with controls identified approximately 28 shared CD8+ CDR3 sequences.

This clonotype came up many times. Its antigen is not identified. The study profiled TCR beta VDJ and CDR3 using genomic DNA as template. One entry per CDR3 protein, called by TCRdb with MiXCR from the reads. Counted here are 400,000 to 450,000 distinct CDR3 sequences, about two thirds occurring once; the ten biggest clones make up 3.5% to 4.5%. The origin of this receptor is a human donor in good health, serving as a control. Material: sorted CD4+, CD8+, or CD8+CD57+ T cells (not recorded which) from PBMCs. V is TRBV20-1 and J is TRBJ2-1, with D perhaps matching TRBD1 or TRBD2 (5 bases each). The CDR3 nucleotides are TGCAGTGCAGTCAGGCCGGGGCTTCCCTACAATGAGCAGTTCTTC. Its translation: CSAVRPGLPYNEQFF.